This is a list of T cell receptor beta chains from one sample in a study of shared clonotypes between healthy human individuals. Assay used: immunoSEQ multiplex PCR; TCRdb lists only in-frame clones, some missing. The sample has millions of clones; about 94% are singletons. The source material was naive CD8+ T cells sorted from blood. The receptors here all came from a man between 18 and 35 years old in good health. CDR3s include the opening cysteine and the closing phenylalanine or tryptophan. Each record gives: V gene, clone size, J gene, CDR3 protein. A row's size may be missing; if present it is once, few, many or a size class.

V gene: TRBV28; clone size: .; J gene: TRBJ2-3; CDR3 protein: CASSSISTYTDTQYF
V gene: TRBV4-1; clone size: .; J gene: TRBJ1-4; CDR3 protein: CASSQDLAGENEKLFF
V gene: TRBV6-5; clone size: .; J gene: TRBJ2-1; CDR3 protein: CASSYEGHRYNEQFF
V gene: TRBV13; clone size: .; J gene: TRBJ1-1; CDR3 protein: CASSLGAPNTEAFF
V gene: TRBV30; clone size: .; J gene: TRBJ1-1; CDR3 protein: CAWSSGATEAFF
V gene: TRBV29-1; clone size: .; J gene: TRBJ2-1; CDR3 protein: CSVERDVQFF
V gene: TRBV4-3; clone size: .; J gene: TRBJ2-1; CDR3 protein: CASSQDRQGWNEQFF
V gene: TRBV5-4; clone size: .; J gene: TRBJ2-7; CDR3 protein: CASSSSGGVYEQYF
V gene: TRBV27; clone size: .; J gene: TRBJ2-7; CDR3 protein: CASSLVGPSSYEQYF
V gene: TRBV10-2; clone size: once; J gene: TRBJ2-7; CDR3 protein: CASGTSVDSYEQYF
V gene: TRBV28; clone size: once; J gene: TRBJ1-5; CDR3 protein: CASSLWSDLGQGGQPQHF
V gene: TRBV6-5; clone size: .; J gene: TRBJ2-2; CDR3 protein: CASIPAGGAFGELFF
V gene: TRBV9; clone size: .; J gene: TRBJ2-5; CDR3 protein: CASSVGGQDQETQYF
V gene: TRBV27; clone size: .; J gene: TRBJ2-7; CDR3 protein: CASSRNVYSYEQYF
V gene: TRBV4-1; clone size: .; J gene: TRBJ2-5; CDR3 protein: CASSQLGTGQTQETQYF
V gene: TRBV29-1; clone size: few; J gene: TRBJ1-4; CDR3 protein: CSAGDRGINEKLFF
V gene: TRBV4-1; clone size: .; J gene: TRBJ1-1; CDR3 protein: CASSQLGAGGPEAFF
V gene: TRBV2; clone size: .; J gene: TRBJ1-6; CDR3 protein: CASSGQGDSYNSPLHF
V gene: TRBV19; clone size: .; J gene: TRBJ2-7; CDR3 protein: CASSIVQEQYF
V gene: TRBV7-9; clone size: .; J gene: TRBJ1-1; CDR3 protein: CASSSTRGGGNTEAFF
V gene: TRBV7-8; clone size: .; J gene: TRBJ1-5; CDR3 protein: CASSLAREAIVPQHF
V gene: TRBV15; clone size: .; J gene: TRBJ2-7; CDR3 protein: CATSNRDPYEQYF
V gene: TRBV11-2; clone size: .; J gene: TRBJ1-1; CDR3 protein: CASSRRTGTEAFF
V gene: TRBV9; clone size: once; J gene: TRBJ2-2; CDR3 protein: CASSVAAGELFF
V gene: TRBV4-3; clone size: .; J gene: TRBJ2-1; CDR3 protein: CASSQGEGSYNEQFF
V gene: TRBV7-9; clone size: .; J gene: TRBJ2-7; CDR3 protein: CASSPGTGVSYEQYF
V gene: TRBV15; clone size: .; J gene: TRBJ2-7; CDR3 protein: CATGLGEGLAYEQYF
V gene: TRBV6-6; clone size: few; J gene: TRBJ1-2; CDR3 protein: CASSYSVGYGYTF